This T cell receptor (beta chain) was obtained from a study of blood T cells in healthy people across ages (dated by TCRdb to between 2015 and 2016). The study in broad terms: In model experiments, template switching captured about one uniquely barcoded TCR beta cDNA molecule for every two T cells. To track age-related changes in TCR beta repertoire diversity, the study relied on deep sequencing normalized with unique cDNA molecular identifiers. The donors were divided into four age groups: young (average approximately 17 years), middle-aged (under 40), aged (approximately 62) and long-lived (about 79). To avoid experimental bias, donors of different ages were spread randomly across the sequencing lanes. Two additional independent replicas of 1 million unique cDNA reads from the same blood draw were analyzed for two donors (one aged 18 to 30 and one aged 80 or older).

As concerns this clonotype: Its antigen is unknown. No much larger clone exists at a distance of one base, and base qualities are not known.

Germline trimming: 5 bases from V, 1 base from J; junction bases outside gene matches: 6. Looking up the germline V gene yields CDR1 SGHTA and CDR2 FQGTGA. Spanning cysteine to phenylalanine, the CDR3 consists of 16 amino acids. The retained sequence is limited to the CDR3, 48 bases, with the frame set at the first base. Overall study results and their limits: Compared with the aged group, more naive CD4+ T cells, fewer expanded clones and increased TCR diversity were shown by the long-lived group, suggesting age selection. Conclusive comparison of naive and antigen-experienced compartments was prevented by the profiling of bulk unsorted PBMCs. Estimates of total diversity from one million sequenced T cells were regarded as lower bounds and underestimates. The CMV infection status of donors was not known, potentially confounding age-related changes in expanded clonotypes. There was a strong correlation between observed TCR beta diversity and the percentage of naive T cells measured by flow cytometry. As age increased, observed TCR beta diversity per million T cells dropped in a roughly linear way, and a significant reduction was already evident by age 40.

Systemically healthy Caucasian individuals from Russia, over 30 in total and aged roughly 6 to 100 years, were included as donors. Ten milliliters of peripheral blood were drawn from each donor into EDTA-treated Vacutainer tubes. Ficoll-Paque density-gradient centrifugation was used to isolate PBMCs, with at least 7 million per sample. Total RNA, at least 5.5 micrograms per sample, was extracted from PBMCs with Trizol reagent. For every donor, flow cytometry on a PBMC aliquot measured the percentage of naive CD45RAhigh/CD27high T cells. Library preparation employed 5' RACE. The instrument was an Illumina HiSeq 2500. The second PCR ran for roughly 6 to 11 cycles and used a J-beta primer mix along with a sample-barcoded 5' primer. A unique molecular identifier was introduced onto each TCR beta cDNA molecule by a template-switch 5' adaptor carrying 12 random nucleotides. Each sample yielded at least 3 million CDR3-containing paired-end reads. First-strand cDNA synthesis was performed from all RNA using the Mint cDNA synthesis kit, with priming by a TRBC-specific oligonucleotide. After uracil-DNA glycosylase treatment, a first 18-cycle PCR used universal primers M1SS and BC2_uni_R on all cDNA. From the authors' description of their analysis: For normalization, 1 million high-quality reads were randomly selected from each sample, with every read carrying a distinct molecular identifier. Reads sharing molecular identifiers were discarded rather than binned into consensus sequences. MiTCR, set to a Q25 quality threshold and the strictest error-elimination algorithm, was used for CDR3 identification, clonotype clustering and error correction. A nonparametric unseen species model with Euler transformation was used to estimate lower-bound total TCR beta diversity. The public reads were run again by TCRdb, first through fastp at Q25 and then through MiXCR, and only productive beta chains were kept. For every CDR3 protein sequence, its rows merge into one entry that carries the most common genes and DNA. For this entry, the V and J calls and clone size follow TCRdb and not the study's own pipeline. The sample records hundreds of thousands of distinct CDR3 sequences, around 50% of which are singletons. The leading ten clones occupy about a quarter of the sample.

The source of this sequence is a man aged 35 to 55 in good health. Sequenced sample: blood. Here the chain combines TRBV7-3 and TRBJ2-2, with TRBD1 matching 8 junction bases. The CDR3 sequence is CASSPTGTGNTGELFF. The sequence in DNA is TGTGCCAGCAGCCCTACCGGGACAGGGAACACCGGGGAGCTGTTTTTT. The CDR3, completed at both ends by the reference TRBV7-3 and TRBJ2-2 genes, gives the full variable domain GAGVSQTPSNKVTEKGKYVELRCDPISGHTALYWYRQSLGQGPEFLIYFQGTGAADDSGLPNDRFFAVRPEGSVSTLKIQRTERGDSAVYLCASSPTGTGNTGELFFGEGSRLTVL.